The clone carrying this T cell receptor beta chain was counted only a few times. Antigen specificity is unknown. TCRdb keeps only in-frame clones here, not all; method: immunoSEQ multiplex PCR. The sample has 60,000 or so clones, about 81% seen once. This sample was included in a study of a mutant IDH1 vaccine in newly diagnosed glioma. Overall study: The study started vaccination 4-6 weeks after radiotherapy alone, or with temozolomide cycles. Prior therapy was radiotherapy, temozolomide, or both; most received both. Study results and caveats: Vaccine-induced responses were seen in under 95% of patients, spanning several MHC alleles.

The CDR3 runs to 15 residues. In germline, CDR1 is SEHNR, CDR2 FQNEAQ (reference sequence). Trimming removed 3 bases at V and 1 base at J, with 10 bases between. Specified time point: week 23, last vaccination. All doses held 300 ug of mutant IDH1 20-mer peptide, with topical imiquimod. Donors harbored newly found WHO grade 3 or 4 IDH1-mutant, ATRX-lost astrocytomas. The V gene is TRBV7-9, the J gene TRBJ1-5; weak D call: TRBD1 (5 bases). This specimen consisted of PBMCs, obtained from a glioma patient whose treatment included an IDH1 peptide vaccine. The TCR was taken from a middle-aged woman with glioma. Some clones in this sample may be carry-over from other donors' samples. The CDR3 region has the DNA TGTGCCAGCAGCTTTGGCAGGGAAAGCAATCAGCCCCAGCATTTT. Translated, it gives CASSFGRESNQPQHF.